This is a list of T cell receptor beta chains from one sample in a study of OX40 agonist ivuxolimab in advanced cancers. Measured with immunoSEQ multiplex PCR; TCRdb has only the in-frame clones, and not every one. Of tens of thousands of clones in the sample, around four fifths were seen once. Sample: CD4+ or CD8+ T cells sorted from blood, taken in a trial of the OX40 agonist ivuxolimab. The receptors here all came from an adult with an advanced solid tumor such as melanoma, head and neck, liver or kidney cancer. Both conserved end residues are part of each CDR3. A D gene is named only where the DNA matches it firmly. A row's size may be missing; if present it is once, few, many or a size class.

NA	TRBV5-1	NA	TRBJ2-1	TGCGCCAGCAGCTTGCAGCCCCCCTATAATGAGCAGTTCTTC	CASSLQPPYNEQFF
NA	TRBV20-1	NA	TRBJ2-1	TGCAGTCGAGAAGGCTACAATGAGCAGTTCTTC	CSREGYNEQFF
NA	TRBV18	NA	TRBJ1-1	TGTGCCAGCTCACCACCGCTAGGGCTGGGCACTGAAGCTTTCTTT	CASSPPLGLGTEAFF
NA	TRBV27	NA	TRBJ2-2	TGTGCCAGCAGTTCCCCCAGGGCGAACACCGGGGAGCTGTTTTTT	CASSSPRANTGELFF
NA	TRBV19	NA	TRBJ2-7	TGTGCCAGTAGAAGGGACGGGCTAGCGCCTCTCTACGAGCAGTACTTC	CASRRDGLAPLYEQYF
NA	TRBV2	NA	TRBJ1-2	TGTGCCAGCAGTGGTCGCAGCGAATCAAACTATGGCTACACCTTC	CASSGRSESNYGYTF
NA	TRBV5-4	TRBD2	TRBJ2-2	TGTGCCAGCAGCTTCGGGGGGACGTTCGCGAACACCGGGGAGCTGTTTTTT	CASSFGGTFANTGELFF
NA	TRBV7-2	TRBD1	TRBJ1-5	TGTGCCAGCAGTTCGGACAGGGTCGGTCAGCCCCAGCATTTT	CASSSDRVGQPQHF
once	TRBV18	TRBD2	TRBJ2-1	TGTGCCAGCTCACCACCCAGCGGGAACAAGTTCTTC	CASSPPSGNKFF
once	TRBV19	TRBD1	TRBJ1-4	TGTGCCACGTTGGGACAGGGGGAGCCTGAAAAACTGTTTTTT	CATLGQGEPEKLFF
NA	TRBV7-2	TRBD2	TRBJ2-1	TGTGCCAGCAGCTTAGCCTGGAGCGGGGGGAGAAATGAGCAGTTCTTC	CASSLAWSGGRNEQFF
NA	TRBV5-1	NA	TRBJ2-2	TGCGCCAGCAGCTCGCGGCCTGGCACCGGGGAGCTGTTTTTT	CASSSRPGTGELFF
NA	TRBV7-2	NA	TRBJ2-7	TGTGCCAGCAGCCCCGGACCGACGTACGAGCAGTACTTC	CASSPGPTYEQYF
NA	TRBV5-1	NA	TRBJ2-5	TGCGCCAGCAGCTTAGCTGCTAGAGAGACCCAGTACTTC	CASSLAARETQYF
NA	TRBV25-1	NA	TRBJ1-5	TGTGCCAGCAGTGAACACGGGAACCAGCCCCAGCATTTT	CASSEHGNQPQHF
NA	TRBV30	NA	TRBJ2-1	TGTGCCTGGAGTGTATCCTCCCTCAATGAGCAGTTCTTC	CAWSVSSLNEQFF
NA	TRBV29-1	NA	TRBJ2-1	TGCAGCGTTGAGCCAGGGGCGAATGAAGAGCAGTTCTTC	CSVEPGANEEQFF
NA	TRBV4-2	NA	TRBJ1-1	TGTGCCAGCAGCCAACTAGATCGGGGAAACACTGAAGCTTTCTTT	CASSQLDRGNTEAFF
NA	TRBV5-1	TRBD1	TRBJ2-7	TGCGCCAGCAAACAGGGGACGGGGCCCTACGAGCAGTACTTC	CASKQGTGPYEQYF
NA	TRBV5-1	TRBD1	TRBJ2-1	TGCGCCAGCAGCTTGGACGGGACAGACTATAATGAGCAGTTCTTC	CASSLDGTDYNEQFF
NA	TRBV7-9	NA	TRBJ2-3	TGTGCCAGCAGCCCTCCGGGGAGTGGGACAGATACGCAGTATTTT	CASSPPGSGTDTQYF
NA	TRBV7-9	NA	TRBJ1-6	TGTGCCAGCAGCTTGGCCGGGACCCAGGTTAATTCACCCCTCCACTTT	CASSLAGTQVNSPLHF
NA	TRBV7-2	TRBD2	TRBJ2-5	TGTGCCAGCAGCTTAGCGAGCGGGGGGGTCCAAGAGACCCAGTACTTC	CASSLASGGVQETQYF
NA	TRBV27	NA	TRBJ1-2	TGTGCCAGCAGTCTACAGGGTAACTATGGCTACACCTTC	CASSLQGNYGYTF
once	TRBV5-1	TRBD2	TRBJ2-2	TGCGCCAGCAGCTCACTAGCGGGAGGGGACACCGGGGAGCTGTTTTTT	CASSSLAGGDTGELFF
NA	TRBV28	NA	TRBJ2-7	TGTGCCAGCAGACGAGAGGGGGGCTACGAGCAGTACTTC	CASRREGGYEQYF
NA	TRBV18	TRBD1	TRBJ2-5	TGTGCCAGCTCATCAACAGGGGACGAGACCCAGTACTTC	CASSSTGDETQYF
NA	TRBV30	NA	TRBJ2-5	TGTGCCTGGAGTGTATGGCACAACCAAGAGACCCAGTACTTC	CAWSVWHNQETQYF
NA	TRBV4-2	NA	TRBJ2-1	TGTGCCAGCAGCCAAATGGCAGGGAGCTCCTACAATGAGCAGTTCTTC	CASSQMAGSSYNEQFF
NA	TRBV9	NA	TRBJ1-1	TGTGCCAGCAGCGCCAGACAGAACACTGAAGCTTTCTTT	CASSARQNTEAFF
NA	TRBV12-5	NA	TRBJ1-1	TGTGCTAGTGGGACGGACCGAAACACTGAAGCTTTCTTT	CASGTDRNTEAFF
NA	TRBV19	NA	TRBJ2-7	TGTGCCAGTAGTATTGAAACAGGGATGCGAGCCGAGCAGTACTTC	CASSIETGMRAEQYF
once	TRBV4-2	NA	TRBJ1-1	TGTGCCAGCAGCATTTCAGAGACGCGGGAAACTGAAGCTTTCTTT	CASSISETRETEAFF
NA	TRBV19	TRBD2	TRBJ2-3	TGTGCCAGTAGTTACTCTGGAGTAGCGGGGACAAGCACAGATACGCAGTATTTT	CASSYSGVAGTSTDTQYF
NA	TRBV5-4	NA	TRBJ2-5	TGTGCCAGCAGCTTATCGCCGTCGGAGACCCAGTACTTC	CASSLSPSETQYF
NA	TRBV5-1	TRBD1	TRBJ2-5	TGCGCCAGCAGCTTGGGGGACAGGGGCCAAGAGACCCAGTACTTC	CASSLGDRGQETQYF
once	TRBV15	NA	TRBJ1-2	TGTGCCACCAGCAGAGATAAGGGCAGGGACTATGGCTACACCTTC	CATSRDKGRDYGYTF
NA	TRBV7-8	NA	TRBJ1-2	TGTGCCAGCAGCTTAGCGGAGATTATTAACTATGGCTACACCTTC	CASSLAEIINYGYTF
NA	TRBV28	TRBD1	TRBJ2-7	TGTGCCAGCAGTTTGGGACAGCCCATTACCGTGCAGTACTTC	CASSLGQPITVQYF
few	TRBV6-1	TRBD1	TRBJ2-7	TGTGCCAGCTCCCCAACAGGGGGCCCCGCCTACGAGCAGTACTTC	CASSPTGGPAYEQYF
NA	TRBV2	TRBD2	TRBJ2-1	TGTGCCAGCAGTGAAGCGACTAGCGGATTCTCCACTTTACGCGATGAGCAGTTCTTC	CASSEATSGFSTLRDEQFF
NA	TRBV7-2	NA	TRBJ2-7	TGTGCCAGCAGCTTAGATTCCGTCACCTCCTACGAGCAGTACTTC	CASSLDSVTSYEQYF
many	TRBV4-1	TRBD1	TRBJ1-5	TGCGCCAGCAGCCGACAGGGGCATCAGCCCCAGCATTTT	CASSRQGHQPQHF
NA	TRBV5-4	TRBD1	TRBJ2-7	TGTGCCAGCAACAATCCGGGACAGGGATATTACGAGCAGTACTTC	CASNNPGQGYYEQYF
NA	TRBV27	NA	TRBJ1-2	TGTGCCAGCGGGGGTTTTCCGCTGGTTGGCTACACCTTC	CASGGFPLVGYTF
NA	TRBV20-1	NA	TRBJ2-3	TGCACGGCGCTAGGGTTAGATACGCAGTATTTT	CTALGLDTQYF
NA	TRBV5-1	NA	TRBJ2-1	TGCGCCAGCAGCTTGAGGGGAGGAGCCCATGAGCAGTTCTTC	CASSLRGGAHEQFF
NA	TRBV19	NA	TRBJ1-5	TGTGCCAGTACCAGACAGAATAGCAATCAGCCCCAGCATTTT	CASTRQNSNQPQHF
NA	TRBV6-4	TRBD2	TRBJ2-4	TGTGCCAGCAGCCAAGGACTAGCGGGAGAAAACATTCAGTACTTC	CASSQGLAGENIQYF
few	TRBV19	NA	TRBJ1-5	TGTGCCAGTAGTATTTATTTTTCTACAAATCAGCCCCAGCATTTT	CASSIYFSTNQPQHF
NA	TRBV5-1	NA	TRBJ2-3	TGCGCCAGCACCCCACTCGGGGGGCTAAACACAGATACGCAGTATTTT	CASTPLGGLNTDTQYF
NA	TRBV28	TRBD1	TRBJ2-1	TGTGCCAGCAGAACAGGGGGACCCTACAATGAGCAGTTCTTC	CASRTGGPYNEQFF
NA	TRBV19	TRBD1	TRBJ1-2	TGTGCCAGTAGTACCTCCGGGACAGGGGACTATGGCTACACCTTC	CASSTSGTGDYGYTF
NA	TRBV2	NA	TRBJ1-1	TGTGCCAGCACCAGGGACGGGGACACTGAAGCTTTCTTT	CASTRDGDTEAFF
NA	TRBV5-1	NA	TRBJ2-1	TGCGCCAGCAGCGCCCGGACGCCCGGGGACAATGAGCAGTTCTTC	CASSARTPGDNEQFF
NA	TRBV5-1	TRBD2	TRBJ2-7	TGCGCCAGCAGGGTACTAGCGGGCGGTTCCTACGAGCAGTACTTC	CASRVLAGGSYEQYF
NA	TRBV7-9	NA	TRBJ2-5	TGTGCCAGCAGCCCCCAGGGTACGGTTGCTGGGACCCAGTACTTC	CASSPQGTVAGTQYF
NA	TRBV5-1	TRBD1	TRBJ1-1	TGCGCCAGCAGCCTGTGGACAGGGGGAATTACTGAAGCTTTCTTT	CASSLWTGGITEAFF
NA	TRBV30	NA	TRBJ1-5	TGTGCCTGGAGTGAGGGGCGATTTGGGCAGCCCCAGCATTTT	CAWSEGRFGQPQHF
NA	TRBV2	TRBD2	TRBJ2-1	TGTGCCAGCAGTGACCTAGCGGGGGGTTGGAATGAGCAGTTCTTC	CASSDLAGGWNEQFF